This TCR beta chain was retrieved from a study of blood T cell repertoires in COVID-19. Under the authors' procedure: Amplification of reference gene primers was used by the study to estimate nucleated cell counts. Method: immunoSEQ multiplex PCR; TCRdb's copy keeps in-frame clones and lacks some. V, J and clone size are taken as reported in that table, and D and trimming were inferred from the DNA itself. The sample consists of about 120,000 clones, 75% to 90% of them appearing once. The CDR3 length is 15 residues. J was trimmed by 6 bases and V by 6 bases; bases with no gene match: 11. Germline-derived CDR1 and CDR2 are ENHRY and SYGVKD.

The clonotype comes from a woman in her 70s with acute or convalescent COVID-19. The material sequenced was peripheral blood. The V call is TRBV10-3, the J call TRBJ2-3; 8 positions match TRBD2. The CDR3 reads CAISVGLARRDTQYF. As DNA, the CDR3 is TGTGCCATCAGCGTTGGACTAGCCCGTCGGGATACGCAGTATTTT.